This paragraph reports one T cell receptor (beta chain). What it binds is not known. CDR3 size: 14 residues. The ends were cut back, 0 bases at V and 10 bases at J, with 15 bases in the middle. Germline V CDR1 and CDR2: MNHNY, SVGAGI (reference sequence). This specimen belongs to a study of vaccination effects on CD4 cells after COVID-19. Findings of the study overall: Pronounced clonal contraction occurred in clones induced by infection and by vaccine late after vaccination.

Before any sequencing was done, the ViraFEST assay used viral peptide pools to expand antigen-specific CD4+ T cells. Isolating CD4+ T cells followed less than 12 days of culture. Participants were vaccinated with two doses of either the BNT162b2 or mRNA-1273 vaccine. Cultures of 2 million or so PBMC per well contained 9.5 to 10 IU/ml IL-2 plus 10 ug/ml peptides. Sequencing was performed with immunoSEQ multiplex PCR; in TCRdb, only in-frame clones are kept and a portion is missing. Seen here are about 72,000 clones, over 70% observed once, and the top ten hold 1.2%. The sample here was CD4+ T cells from PBMCs cultured with HCoV-229E spike peptides, taken after COVID-19 vaccination. The J gene is TRBJ1-1, the V gene TRBV6-6; D is perhaps TRBD1 (5 bases). This receptor was identified in a human donor who received a COVID-19 vaccine. This CDR3 is CASSYSSEVGGAFF. Written as DNA, the CDR3 is TGTGCCAGCAGTTACTCGAGTGAGGTCGGGGGAGCTTTCTTT.